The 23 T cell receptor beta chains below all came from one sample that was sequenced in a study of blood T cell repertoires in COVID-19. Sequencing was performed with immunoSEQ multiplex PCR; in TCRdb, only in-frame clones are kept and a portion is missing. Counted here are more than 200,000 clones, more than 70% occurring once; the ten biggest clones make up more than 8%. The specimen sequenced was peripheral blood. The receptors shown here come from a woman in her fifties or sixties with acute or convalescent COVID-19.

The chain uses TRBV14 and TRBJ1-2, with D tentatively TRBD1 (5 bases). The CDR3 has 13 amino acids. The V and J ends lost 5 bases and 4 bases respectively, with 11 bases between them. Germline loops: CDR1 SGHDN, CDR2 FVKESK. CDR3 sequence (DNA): TGTGCCAGCAGCATCAGCGACAGCTATGGCTACACCTTC. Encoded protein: CASSISDSYGYTF.

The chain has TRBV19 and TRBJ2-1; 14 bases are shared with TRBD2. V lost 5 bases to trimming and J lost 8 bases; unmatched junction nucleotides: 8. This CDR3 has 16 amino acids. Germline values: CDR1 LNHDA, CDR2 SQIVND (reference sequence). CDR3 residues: CASSSRLTSGRDEQFF. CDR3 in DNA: TGTGCCAGTAGTTCCCGACTGACTAGCGGGAGGGATGAGCAGTTCTTC.

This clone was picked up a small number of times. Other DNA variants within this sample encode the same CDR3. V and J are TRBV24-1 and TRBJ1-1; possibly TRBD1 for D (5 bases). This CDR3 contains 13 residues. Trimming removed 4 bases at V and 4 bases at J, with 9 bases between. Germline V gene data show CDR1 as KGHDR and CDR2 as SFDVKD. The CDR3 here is CATSEGRGTEAFF. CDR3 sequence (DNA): TGTGCCACCAGTGAAGGTAGGGGCACTGAAGCTTTCTTT.

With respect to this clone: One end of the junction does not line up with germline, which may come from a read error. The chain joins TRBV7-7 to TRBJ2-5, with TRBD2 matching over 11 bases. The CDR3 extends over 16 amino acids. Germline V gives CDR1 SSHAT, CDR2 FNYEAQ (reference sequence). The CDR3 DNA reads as TGTGCTAGCAGCTTAGTAGCGGGAGGGCTCGAAGAGACCCAGTACTTC. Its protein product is CASSLVAGGLEETQYF. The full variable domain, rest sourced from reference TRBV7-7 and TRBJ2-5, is GAGVSQSPRYKVTKRGQDVTLRCDPISSHATLYWYQQALGQGPEFLTYFNYEAQPDKSGLPSDRFSAERPEGSISTLTIQRTEQRDSAMYRCASSLVAGGLEETQYFGPGTRLLVL.

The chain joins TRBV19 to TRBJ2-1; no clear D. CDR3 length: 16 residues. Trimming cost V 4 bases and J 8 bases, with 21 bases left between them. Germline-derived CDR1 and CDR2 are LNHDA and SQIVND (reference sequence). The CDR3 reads CASSNPNLFRVDEQFF. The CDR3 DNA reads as TGTGCCAGTAGTAACCCTAACCTATTCCGGGTGGATGAGCAGTTCTTC.

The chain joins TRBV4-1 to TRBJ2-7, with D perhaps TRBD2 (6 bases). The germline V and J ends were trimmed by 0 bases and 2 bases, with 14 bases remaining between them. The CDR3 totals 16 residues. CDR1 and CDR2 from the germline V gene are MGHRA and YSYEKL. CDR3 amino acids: CASSQEKVGGTYEQYF. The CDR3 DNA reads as TGCGCCAGCAGCCAAGAAAAGGTTGGAGGGACCTACGAGCAGTACTTC.

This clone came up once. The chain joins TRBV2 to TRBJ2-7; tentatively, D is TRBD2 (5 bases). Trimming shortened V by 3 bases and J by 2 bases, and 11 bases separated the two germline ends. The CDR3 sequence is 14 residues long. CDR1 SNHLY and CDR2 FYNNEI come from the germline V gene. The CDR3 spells CASSEDRGPYEQYF. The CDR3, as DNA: TGTGCCAGCAGTGAGGATCGGGGTCCCTACGAGCAGTACTTC.

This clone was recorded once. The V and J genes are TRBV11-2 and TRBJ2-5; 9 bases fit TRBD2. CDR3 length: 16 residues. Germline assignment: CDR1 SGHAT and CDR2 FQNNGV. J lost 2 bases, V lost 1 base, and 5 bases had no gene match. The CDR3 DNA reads TGTGCCAGCAGCTTAGCAGCGGGAGGAGGTCAAGAGACCCAGTACTTC. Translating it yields CASSLAAGGGQETQYF.

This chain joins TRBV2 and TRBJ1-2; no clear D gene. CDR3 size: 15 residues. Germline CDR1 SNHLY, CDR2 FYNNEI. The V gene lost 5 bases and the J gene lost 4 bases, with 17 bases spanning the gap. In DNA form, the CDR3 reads TGTGCCAGCAGTTCAACCTTCTCAGGAACCTATGGCTACACCTTC. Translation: CASSSTFSGTYGYTF.

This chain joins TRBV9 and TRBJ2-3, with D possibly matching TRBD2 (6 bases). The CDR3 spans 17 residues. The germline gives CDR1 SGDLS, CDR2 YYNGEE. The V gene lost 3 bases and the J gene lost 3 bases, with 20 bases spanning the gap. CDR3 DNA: TGTGCCAGCAGCGGGGCTGGACCGACGGGAGTTACAGATACGCAGTATTTT. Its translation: CASSGAGPTGVTDTQYF.

DNA for the CDR3: TGTGCCAGCAGCTTAGGCCGGGTTGGGACCGGGGAGCTGTTTTTT. Translation: CASSLGRVGTGELFF. The chain is built from TRBV7-3 and TRBJ2-2; D remains ambiguous. V lost 2 bases, J lost 5 bases, and 12 bases lay in between. Germline V gene data show CDR1 as SGHTA and CDR2 as FQGTGA. The CDR3 runs 15 residues.

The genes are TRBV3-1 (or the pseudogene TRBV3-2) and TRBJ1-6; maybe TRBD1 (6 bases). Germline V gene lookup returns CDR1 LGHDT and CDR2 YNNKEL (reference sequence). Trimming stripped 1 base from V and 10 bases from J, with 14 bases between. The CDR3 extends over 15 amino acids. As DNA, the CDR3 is TGTGCCAGCAGCCAAGGGGGGCAGGGACGATCACCCCTCCACTTT. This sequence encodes CASSQGGQGRSPLHF.

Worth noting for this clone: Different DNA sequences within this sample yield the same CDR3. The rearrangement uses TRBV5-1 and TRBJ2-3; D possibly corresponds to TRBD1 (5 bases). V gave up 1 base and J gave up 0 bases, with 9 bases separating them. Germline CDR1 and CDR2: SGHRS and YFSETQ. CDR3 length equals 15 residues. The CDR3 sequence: CASSLQGASTDTQYF. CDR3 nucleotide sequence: TGCGCCAGCAGCTTGCAGGGTGCGAGCACAGATACGCAGTATTTT.

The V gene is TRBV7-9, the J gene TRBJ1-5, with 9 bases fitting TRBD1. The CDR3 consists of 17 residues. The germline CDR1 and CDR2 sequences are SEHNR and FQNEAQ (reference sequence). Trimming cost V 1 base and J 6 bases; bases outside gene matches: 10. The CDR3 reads CASSLGAGQGFVQPQHF. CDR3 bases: TGTGCCAGCAGCTTAGGCGCCGGACAGGGGTTTGTTCAGCCCCAGCATTTT.

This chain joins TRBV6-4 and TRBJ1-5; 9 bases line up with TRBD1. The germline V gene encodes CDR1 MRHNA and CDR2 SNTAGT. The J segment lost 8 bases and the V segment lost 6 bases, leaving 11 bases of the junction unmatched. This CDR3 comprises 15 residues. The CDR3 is CASRFVPGQGEPQHF. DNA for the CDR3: TGTGCCAGCAGATTCGTCCCGGGACAGGGCGAGCCCCAGCATTTT.

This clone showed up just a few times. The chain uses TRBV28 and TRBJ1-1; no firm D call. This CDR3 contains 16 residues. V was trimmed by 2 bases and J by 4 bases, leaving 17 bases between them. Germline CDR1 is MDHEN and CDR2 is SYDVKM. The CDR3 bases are TGTGCCAGCAGTTTAGGTTGGGTCGAGGGAGGCACTGAAGCTTTCTTT. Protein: CASSLGWVEGGTEAFF. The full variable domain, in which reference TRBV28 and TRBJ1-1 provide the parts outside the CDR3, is DVKVTQSSRYLVKRTGEKVFLECVQDMDHENMFWYRQDPGLGLRLIYFSYDVKMKEKGDIPEGYSVSREKKERFSLILESASTNQTSMYLCASSLGWVEGGTEAFFGQGTRLTVV.

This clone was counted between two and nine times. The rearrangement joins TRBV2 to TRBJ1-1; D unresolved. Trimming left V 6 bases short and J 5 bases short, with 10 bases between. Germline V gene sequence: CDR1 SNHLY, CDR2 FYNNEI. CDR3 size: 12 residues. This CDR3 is CASSVAETEAFF. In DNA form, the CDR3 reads TGTGCCAGCAGCGTGGCAGAAACTGAAGCTTTCTTT.

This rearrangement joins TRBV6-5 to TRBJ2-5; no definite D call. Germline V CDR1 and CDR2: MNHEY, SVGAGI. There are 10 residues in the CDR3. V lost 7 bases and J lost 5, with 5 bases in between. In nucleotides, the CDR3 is TGTGCCAGCAAGGAGGAGACCCAGTACTTC. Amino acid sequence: CASKEETQYF.

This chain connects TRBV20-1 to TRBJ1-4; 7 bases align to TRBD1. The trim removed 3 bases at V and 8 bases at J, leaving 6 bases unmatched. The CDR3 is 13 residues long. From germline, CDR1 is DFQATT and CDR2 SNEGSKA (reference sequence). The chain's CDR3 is CSASSGGQEKLFF. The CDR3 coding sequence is TGCAGTGCTAGTAGTGGGGGACAGGAAAAACTGTTTTTT.

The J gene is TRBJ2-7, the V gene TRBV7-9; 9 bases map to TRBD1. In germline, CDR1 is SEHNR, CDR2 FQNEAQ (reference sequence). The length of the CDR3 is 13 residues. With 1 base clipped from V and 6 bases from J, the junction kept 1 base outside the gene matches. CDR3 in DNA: TGTGCCAGCAGCTTAGAGGGACAGGGCGAGCAGTACTTC. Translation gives CASSLEGQGEQYF.

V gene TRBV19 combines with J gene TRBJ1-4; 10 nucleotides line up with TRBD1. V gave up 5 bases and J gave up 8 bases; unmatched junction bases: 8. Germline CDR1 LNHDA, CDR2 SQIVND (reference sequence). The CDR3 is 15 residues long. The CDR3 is CASSPGDRGREKLFF. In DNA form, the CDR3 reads TGTGCCAGTAGTCCCGGGGACAGGGGTCGGGAAAAACTGTTTTTT.

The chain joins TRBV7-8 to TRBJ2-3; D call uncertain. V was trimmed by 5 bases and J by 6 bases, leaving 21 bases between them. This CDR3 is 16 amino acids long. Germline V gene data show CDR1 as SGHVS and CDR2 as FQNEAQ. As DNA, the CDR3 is TGTGCCAGCAGCCAACATGACCCAATTGTGACTGATACGCAGTATTTT. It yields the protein CASSQHDPIVTDTQYF.

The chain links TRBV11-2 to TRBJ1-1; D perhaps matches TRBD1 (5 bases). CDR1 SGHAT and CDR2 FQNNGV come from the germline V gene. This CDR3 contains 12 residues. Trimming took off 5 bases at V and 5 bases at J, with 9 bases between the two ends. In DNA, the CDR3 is TGTGCCAGCAGCCAGCAGGGAACTGAAGCTTTCTTT. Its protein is CASSQQGTEAFF.